This T cell receptor (beta chain) emerged from a study of beta chain features in type 1 diabetes. V lost 4 bases and J 2 bases, leaving 12 bases between the germline ends. The CDR3 is 14 residues long. Germline V gene sequence: CDR1 SQVTM, CDR2 ANQGSEA. The study reverse transcribed the entire isolated RNA, so it sequenced expressed TCRB transcripts. Produced via immunoSEQ multiplex PCR; TCRdb's table is partial and in-frame only. Of about 23,000 clones in the sample, 69% were seen once. In regard to this clone: Its matching antigen is unknown.

General observations from the study: Significant though moderate, a shortening of TCRB CDR3s appeared in all four CD4+ subsets of Type 1 diabetes patients.

The receptor comes from a man aged 18 to 29 with type 1 diabetes. The sample consisted of Tregs from blood. The chain has TRBV29-1 and TRBJ2-1; D gene ambiguous. This chain's CDR3 is CSVAIVSAYNEQFF. The CDR3 nucleotides are TGCAGCGTTGCCATAGTTTCGGCCTACAATGAGCAGTTCTTC.